Below, 23 T cell receptor beta chains from the same sample are listed, as sequenced in a study of blood T cell repertoires in COVID-19. The method was immunoSEQ multiplex PCR; TCRdb's version includes in-frame clones alone and lacks a portion of them. In the table there are over 150,000 clones, over 65% of which are singletons. The source material was peripheral blood. These receptors came from a man older than 75 with acute or convalescent COVID-19.

The chain carries TRBV4-1 and TRBJ1-5; D may be TRBD1 (6 bases). V was cut by 1 base and J by 6 bases, with 19 bases left in between. The CDR3 sequence is 17 residues long. Germline lookup yields CDR1 MGHRA and CDR2 YSYEKL. The CDR3 spells CASSQGAAAGVGQPQHF. As DNA, the CDR3 is TGCGCCAGCAGCCAAGGCGCAGCGGCAGGGGTAGGTCAGCCCCAGCATTTT.

This clone came up once. The genes are TRBV5-4 and TRBJ1-2, with 9 bases lining up with TRBD1. J was trimmed by 7 bases and V by 4 bases; bases with no gene match: 11. From germline, CDR1 is SGHNT and CDR2 YYREEE (reference sequence). The CDR3 sequence is 15 residues long. CDR3 in DNA: TGTGCCAGCAGCGTACCGGGACAGGGTCTTTCTGGCTACACCTTC. As protein: CASSVPGQGLSGYTF.

The V and J genes are TRBV5-1 and TRBJ1-4, with 8 bases matching TRBD1. The CDR3 has 15 residues. The germline V gene has CDR1 SGHRS and CDR2 YFSETQ. V dropped 4 bases and J dropped 1; count of bases not matched to a gene: 3. CDR3 region: CASSVTGETNEKLFF. CDR3 nucleotide sequence: TGCGCCAGCAGCGTGACAGGGGAAACTAATGAAAAACTGTTTTTT. The complete variable domain, with remaining parts taken from reference TRBV5-1 and TRBJ1-4, reads KAGVTQTPRYLIKTRGQQVTLSCSPISGHRSVSWYQQTPGQGLQFLFEYFSETQRNKGNFPGRFSGRQFSNSRSEMNVSTLELGDSALYLCASSVTGETNEKLFFGSGTQLSVL.

V and J are TRBV15 and TRBJ2-2, with TRBD2 matching over 14 bases. Germline loops: CDR1 LNHNV, CDR2 YYDKDF (reference sequence). This CDR3 comprises 18 residues. V was clipped by 4 bases and J by 3 bases; unmatched bases: 7. CDR3 nucleotide sequence: TGTGCCACCAGCAAAGGGACTAGCGGGGGCGGATACACCGGGGAGCTGTTTTTT. This translates into CATSKGTSGGGYTGELFF.

J is TRBJ1-4 and V is TRBV18; a weak D match, TRBD1 (5 bases). CDR1 is KGHSH and CDR2 is LQKENI in the germline V gene. Trimming pared 3 bases from V and 5 bases from J, leaving 7 bases between. There are 13 residues in the CDR3. The CDR3 spells CASSPAGNEKLFF. The CDR3 DNA follows: TGTGCCAGCTCACCGGCAGGGAATGAAAAACTGTTTTTT.

In nucleotides, the CDR3 is TGTGCCAGCAGCCTCACGGGACAGGGGTATGAAAAACTGTTTTTT. It is translated as CASSLTGQGYEKLFF. The gene calls are TRBV13 and TRBJ1-4; 10 nucleotides match TRBD1. Germline V gene lookup returns CDR1 PRHDT and CDR2 FYEKMQ (reference sequence). This CDR3 contains 15 residues. V was pared by 5 bases and J by 6 bases, with 6 bases of the junction left unmatched.

In its sample, this clone was seen a few times. This chain links TRBV9 with TRBJ2-5, with D maybe TRBD1 (5 bases). Germline-derived CDR1 and CDR2 are SGDLS and YYNGEE. This CDR3 is 15 amino acids long. V lost 3 bases, J lost 7 bases, and 19 bases lay in between. The CDR3 spells CASSATAWGRGTQYF. The CDR3 DNA is TGTGCCAGCAGCGCGACCGCGTGGGGCCGTGGGACCCAGTACTTC.

This clone was recorded a few times. The CDR3 is CASSSLLSGQETQYF. The DNA of the CDR3 is TGTGCCAGCAGCTCCCTACTTAGCGGCCAAGAGACCCAGTACTTC. The chain links TRBV5-4 to TRBJ2-5; perhaps TRBD2 as D (6 bases). The germline V gene has CDR1 SGHNT and CDR2 YYREEE (reference sequence). This CDR3 is 15 amino acids long. The V end was cut by 3 bases, the J end by 1 base, with 13 bases between.

The V and J genes are TRBV4-3 and TRBJ2-1; a possible D gene is TRBD2 (7 bases). There are 14 residues in the CDR3. Deletions cut 0 bases from V and 7 bases from J, with 10 bases between. Germline V gives CDR1 LGHNA, CDR2 YSLEER. The CDR3 here is CASSQEGGGNEQFF. CDR3 sequence (DNA): TGCGCCAGCAGCCAAGAGGGAGGGGGTAATGAGCAGTTCTTC.

In this sample, this clone turned up many times. This sequence joins TRBV5-6 and TRBJ2-2; 9 bases fit TRBD2. Germline loops: CDR1 SGHDT, CDR2 YYEEEE. Trimming took 2 bases from V and 5 from J; bases not matched to a gene: 10. The CDR3 contains 17 residues. CDR3 in DNA: TGTGCCAGCAGCTTAAACGCGGGACTAGCCTTTACCGGGGAGCTGTTTTTT. This codes for CASSLNAGLAFTGELFF.

V is TRBV18 and J is TRBJ2-1; 12 positions match TRBD1. Germline V gene sequence: CDR1 KGHSH, CDR2 LQKENI. V shed 1 base, J shed 7 bases, and the junction held 5 bases outside the gene matches. CDR3 length: 16 amino acids. The CDR3 nucleotides read TGTGCCAGCTCACCACGAGGGACAGGGGGCTCGAATGAGCAGTTCTTC. Encoded protein: CASSPRGTGGSNEQFF.

The CDR3 DNA follows: TGTGCCTGGGGGCCGGGAGCGGGGAAGAGTTACGAGCAGTACTTC. The encoded protein is CAWGPGAGKSYEQYF. The chain joins TRBV30 to TRBJ2-7; 7 bases align to TRBD2. Trimming at V came to 5 bases and at J to 4 bases, leaving 14 bases not matched to a gene. Germline CDR1 reads GTSNPN; CDR2 reads SVGIG (reference sequence). This CDR3 region has 15 residues.

This clone was seen only once. The chain recombines TRBV11-2 with TRBJ2-3; D not resolved. The V gene lost 2 bases and the J gene lost 4 bases, with 13 bases spanning the gap. Germline CDR1 reads SGHAT; CDR2 reads FQNNGV. The CDR3 covers 15 residues. The DNA for the CDR3 is TGTGCCAGCAGCTTAAGACGACTTGTGTCAGATACGCAGTATTTT. Protein: CASSLRRLVSDTQYF.

CDR3 sequence reads: CASSPDSQETQYF. The CDR3, as DNA: TGTGCCAGCAGCCCGGACTCTCAAGAGACCCAGTACTTC. The rearrangement uses TRBV3-1 (or the pseudogene TRBV3-2) and TRBJ2-5; D is perhaps TRBD2 (5 bases). The CDR3 is 13 amino acids. In germline, CDR1 is LGHDT, CDR2 YNNKEL (reference sequence). V dropped 4 bases and J dropped 2 bases, with 8 bases sitting between them.

This clone has ten or more counts. The chain carries TRBV5-1 and TRBJ1-2, with D possibly TRBD1 on 6 matching bases. Germline assignment: CDR1 SGHRS and CDR2 YFSETQ. The CDR3 sequence is 16 residues long. V shed 0 bases and J shed 1 base, with 13 bases lying between them. The CDR3 is CASSLAREGGNYGYTF. The CDR3 DNA sequence: TGCGCCAGCAGCTTGGCCCGGGAGGGGGGTAACTATGGCTACACCTTC.

The genes are TRBV27 and TRBJ2-7; 7 positions match TRBD1. From germline, CDR1 is MNHEY and CDR2 SMNVEV (reference sequence). This CDR3 contains 13 residues. The J segment lost 7 bases and the V segment lost 8 bases, leaving 11 bases of the junction unmatched. The chain's CDR3 is CASHGKGAEEQYV. In DNA, the CDR3 is TGTGCCAGCCATGGGAAGGGGGCTGAGGAGCAGTACGTC.

In its sample, this clone was seen a few times. The chain couples TRBV3-1 (or the pseudogene TRBV3-2) to TRBJ1-6; D is uncertain. Germline values: CDR1 LGHDT, CDR2 YNNKEL (reference sequence). The CDR3 covers 15 residues. Trimming removed 4 bases at V and 7 bases at J, with 14 bases between. This CDR3 is CASSPMGGYNSPLHF. CDR3 in DNA: TGTGCCAGCAGCCCGATGGGAGGGTACAATTCACCCCTCCACTTT.

The sample holds a few counts of this clone. The V and J genes are TRBV11-1 and TRBJ2-1; the match to TRBD1 covers 7 bases. Germline CDR1 reads SGHAT; CDR2 reads FQDESV (reference sequence). The CDR3 is 15 residues long. V lost 3 bases, J lost 7 bases, and 9 bases stayed unmatched. CDR3 region: CASSFGARGMNEQFF. The CDR3 DNA follows: TGTGCCAGCAGCTTTGGGGCCAGGGGGATGAATGAGCAGTTCTTC.

J is TRBJ2-5 and V is TRBV5-6; D is perhaps TRBD1 (5 bases). V was clipped by 4 bases and J by 5 bases, with 21 bases between them. CDR3 size: 16 residues. The germline V gene has CDR1 SGHDT and CDR2 YYEEEE. The CDR3 sequence is CASSPVGRIAGETQYF. For the CDR3, the DNA is TGTGCCAGCAGCCCCGTGGGAAGGATAGCAGGGGAGACCCAGTACTTC.

The chain employs TRBV7-2 and TRBJ2-3, with 15 nucleotides matching TRBD2. Per germline, CDR1 SGHTA and CDR2 FQGNSA. This CDR3 comprises 19 residues. Trimming took 5 bases from V and 5 from J; bases not matched to a gene: 14. The CDR3 region is CASSRTGTSGGPSGDTQYF. For the CDR3, the DNA is TGTGCCAGCAGCCGCACCGGGACTAGCGGGGGGCCTTCAGGAGATACGCAGTATTTT.

CDR3 coding DNA: TGCGCCAGCAGCCAAGTGGGCAGGGGCGCCGGGGAGCTGTTTTTT. Translated: CASSQVGRGAGELFF. This chain links TRBV4-3 with TRBJ2-2; TRBD1 might be the D (6 bases). The ends were cut back, 1 base at V and 6 bases at J, with 12 bases in the middle. The V gene's germline CDR1 is LGHNA and CDR2 YSLEER. CDR3 length equals 15 residues.

In DNA form, the CDR3 reads TGTGCCAGCAGTGAATATGGGGCCCCCTACGAGCAGTACGTC. It is translated as CASSEYGAPYEQYV. The V and J genes are TRBV6-1 and TRBJ2-7, with TRBD1 as a possible D gene (5 bases). Germline V gene lookup returns CDR1 MNHNS and CDR2 SASEGT. V dropped 2 bases and J dropped 2 bases, with 10 bases sitting between them. The CDR3 contains 14 residues.

V and J are TRBV12-5 and TRBJ2-5; 10 nucleotides agree with TRBD1. J was trimmed by 5 bases and V by 5 bases; bases with no gene match: 2. Germline-derived CDR1 and CDR2 are LGHNT and FRNRAP. This CDR3 has 13 residues. CDR3 DNA sequence: TGTGCTAGTGGTCCGGACAGGGGGGAGACCCAGTACTTC. Translating it yields CASGPDRGETQYF.